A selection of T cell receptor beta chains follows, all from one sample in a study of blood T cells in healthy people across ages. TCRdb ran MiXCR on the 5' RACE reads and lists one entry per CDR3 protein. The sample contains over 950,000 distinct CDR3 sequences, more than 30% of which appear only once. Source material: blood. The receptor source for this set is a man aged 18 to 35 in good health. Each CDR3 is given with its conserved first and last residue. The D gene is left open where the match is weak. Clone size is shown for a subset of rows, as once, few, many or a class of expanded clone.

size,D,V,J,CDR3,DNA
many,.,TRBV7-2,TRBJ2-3,CASSLESGIADTQYF,TGTGCCAGCAGCTTAGAATCGGGGATTGCAGATACGCAGTATTTT
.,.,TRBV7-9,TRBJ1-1,CASRTSGGNTEAFF,TGTGCCAGCAGAACCTCCGGGGGGAACACTGAAGCTTTCTTT
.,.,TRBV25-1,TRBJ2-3,CASSVGGGGFNAQYF,TGTGCCAGCAGTGTAGGGGGCGGGGGGTTCAATGCGCAGTATTTT
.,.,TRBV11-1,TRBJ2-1,CASSYPTRAGYNEQFF,TGTGCCAGCAGCTACCCAACACGCGCGGGCTACAATGAGCAGTTCTTC
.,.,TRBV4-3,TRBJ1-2,CASSQNQHGPLSYGYTF,TGCGCCAGCAGCCAAAATCAGCATGGGCCTTTGAGCTATGGCTACACCTTC
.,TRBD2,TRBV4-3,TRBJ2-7,CASSQDLDSGGYEQYF,TGCGCCAGCAGCCAAGATTTGGATAGCGGGGGCTACGAGCAGTACTTC
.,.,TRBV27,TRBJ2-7,CASSFPITGWLANEQYF,TGTGCCAGCAGTTTCCCAATCACAGGGTGGCTGGCTAATGAGCAGTACTTC
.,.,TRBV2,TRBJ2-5,CASVEEQYTYQETQYF,TGTGCCAGCGTCGAAGAACAATACACGTACCAAGAGACCCAGTACTTC
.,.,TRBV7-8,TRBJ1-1,CASSLGGLVDTEAFF,TGTGCCAGCAGCTTAGGGGGACTGGTAGACACTGAAGCTTTCTTT
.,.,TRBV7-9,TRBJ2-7,CASSRDEETYEQYF,TGTGCCAGCAGCCGTGATGAGGAAACCTACGAGCAGTACTTC
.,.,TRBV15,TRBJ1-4,CATSRDLGPLHANEKLFF,TGTGCCACCAGCAGAGATCTGGGGCCCCTACACGCTAATGAAAAACTGTTTTTT
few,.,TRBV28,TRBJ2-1,CASRLGYNEQFF,TGTGCCAGCAGGCTGGGGTACAATGAGCAGTTCTTC
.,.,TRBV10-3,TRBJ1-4,CAIRDRINEKLFF,TGTGCCATCAGAGACAGGATTAATGAAAAACTGTTTTTT
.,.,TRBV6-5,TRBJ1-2,CASSQTGKGYTF,TGTGCCAGCAGTCAAACAGGGAAAGGCTACACCTTC
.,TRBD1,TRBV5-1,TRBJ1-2,CASSLSQDRGRGYTF,TGCGCCAGCAGCTTGAGCCAGGACAGGGGCCGAGGCTACACCTTC
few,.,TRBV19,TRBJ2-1,CASSIGNYNEQFF,TGTGCCAGTAGTATAGGCAACTACAATGAGCAGTTCTTC
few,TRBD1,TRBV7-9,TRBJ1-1,CASSSGQGMDTEAFF,TGTGCCAGCAGCTCAGGACAGGGTATGGACACTGAAGCTTTCTTT
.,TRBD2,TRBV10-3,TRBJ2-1,CAISESAGNEQFF,TGTGCCATCAGTGAGTCAGCGGGGAATGAGCAGTTCTTC
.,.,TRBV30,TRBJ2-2,CAWSQQGAGELFF,TGTGCCTGGAGCCAACAGGGTGCCGGGGAGCTGTTTTTT
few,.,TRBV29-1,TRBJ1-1,CSASSRGLTEAFF,TGCAGCGCATCAAGCCGGGGGCTCACTGAAGCTTTCTTT
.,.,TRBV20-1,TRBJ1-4,CSAPLTGAPEKLFF,TGCAGTGCACCGTTGACGGGGGCCCCTGAAAAACTGTTTTTT
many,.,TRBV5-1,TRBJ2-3,CASSLVGRSTDTQYF,TGCGCCAGCAGCTTGGTCGGACGGAGCACAGATACGCAGTATTTT
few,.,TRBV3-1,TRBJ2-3,CASSGGENPDFTSTDTQYF,TGTGCCAGCAGCGGAGGGGAGAATCCCGATTTTACTAGCACAGATACGCAGTATTTT
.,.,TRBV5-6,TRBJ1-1,CASSPVRDGWTEAFF,TGTGCCAGCAGCCCGGTACGGGACGGATGGACTGAAGCTTTCTTT
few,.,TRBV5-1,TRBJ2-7,CASTSLAGVDYEQYF,TGCGCCAGCACCTCACTTGCCGGGGTGGACTACGAGCAGTACTTC
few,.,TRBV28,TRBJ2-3,CASSSQGIGTDTQYF,TGTGCCAGCAGTTCTCAGGGAATTGGCACAGATACGCAGTATTTT
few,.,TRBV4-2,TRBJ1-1,CASSQDPTKGNTEAFF,TGTGCCAGCAGCCAAGATCCGACAAAGGGGAACACTGAAGCTTTCTTT
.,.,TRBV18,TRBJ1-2,CASSPRQGINGYTF,TGTGCCAGCTCCCCACGCCAGGGAATTAACGGCTACACCTTC
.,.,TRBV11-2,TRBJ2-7,CASSNSSYNEQYF,TGTGCCAGCAGCAACAGCTCCTACAATGAGCAGTACTTC
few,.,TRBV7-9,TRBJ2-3,CASSFVAGQFGDTQYF,TGTGCCAGCAGCTTTGTTGCGGGACAGTTTGGTGATACGCAGTATTTT
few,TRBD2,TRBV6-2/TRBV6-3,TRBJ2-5,CASGTSGGARQYF,TGTGCCAGCGGGACTAGCGGGGGGGCGAGGCAGTACTTC
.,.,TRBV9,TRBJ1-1,CASSVGWGGDTETFF,TGTGCCAGCAGCGTAGGGTGGGGGGGGGACACTGAAACTTTCTTT
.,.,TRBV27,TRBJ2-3,CASSLRQQVYTDTQYF,TGTGCCAGCAGTTTACGACAGCAAGTATACACAGATACGCAGTATTTT